The 22 T cell receptor beta chains listed next were all sequenced from one sample in a study of cytotoxic CD8 clonotypes in ibrutinib-treated CLL. Assay used: immunoSEQ multiplex PCR; TCRdb lists only in-frame clones, some missing. The data hold some 50,000 clones, with approximately 69% observed a single time. This specimen consisted of PBMCs, obtained after 12 months of ibrutinib treatment. These receptors all come from a human donor with chronic lymphocytic leukemia.

In its sample, this clone was seen once. The gene calls are TRBV19 and TRBJ1-1; D is unresolved. The length of the CDR3 is 15 residues. Germline V gives CDR1 LNHDA, CDR2 SQIVND (reference sequence). The V end lost 6 bases, the J end lost 0 bases, and 14 bases lay between the germline ends. The CDR3 region is CASSPLRHLNTEAFF. The DNA for the CDR3 is TGTGCCAGTAGCCCTTTAAGACATTTGAACACTGAAGCTTTCTTT.

This chain connects TRBV10-3 to TRBJ2-2; D not resolved. V was cut by 3 bases and J by 1 base, with 3 bases left in between. CDR3 length: 13 residues. The germline V gene has CDR1 ENHRY and CDR2 SYGVKD. The CDR3 nucleotides are TGTGCCATCAGTGAACAGAACACCGGGGAGCTGTTTTTT. Amino acid sequence: CAISEQNTGELFF.

The gene calls are TRBV7-9 and TRBJ2-7, with a weak D call TRBD1 (6 bases). V lost 0 bases and J 3 bases, leaving 9 bases between the germline ends. This CDR3 is 14 amino acids long. In germline, CDR1 is SEHNR, CDR2 FQNEAQ (reference sequence). The CDR3 DNA reads as TGTGCCAGCAGCTTAGCCGTGGACAGCTACGAGCAGTACTTC. Protein: CASSLAVDSYEQYF.

The rearrangement links TRBV9 to TRBJ1-2; 9 nucleotides match TRBD1. The ends lost 0 bases at V and 4 bases at J; junction bases unmatched: 4. The CDR3 runs 15 residues. Germline V gives CDR1 SGDLS, CDR2 YYNGEE. The CDR3 protein is CASSVGQGGFYGYTF. Written as DNA, the CDR3 is TGTGCCAGCAGCGTAGGACAGGGGGGTTTCTATGGCTACACCTTC. Complete variable domain (other parts from reference TRBV9 and TRBJ1-2): DSGVTQTPKHLITATGQRVTLRCSPRSGDLSVYWYQQSLDQGLQFLIQYYNGEERAKGNILERFSAQQFPDLHSELNLSSLELGDSALYFCASSVGQGGFYGYTFGSGTRLTVV.

V usage is TRBV5-1 and J usage is TRBJ2-7; D is perhaps TRBD1 (6 bases). Trimming took 4 bases from V and 2 from J, leaving 13 bases between them. CDR1 is SGHRS and CDR2 is YFSETQ in the germline V gene. The CDR3 loop spans 14 amino acids. CDR3 DNA: TGCGCCAGCAGCCTCCGACAGGAACCCTACGAGCAGTACTTC. This translates into CASSLRQEPYEQYF.

V and J are TRBV4-1 and TRBJ2-5; a weak D match, TRBD2 (7 bases). The germline V and J ends were trimmed by 7 bases and 5 bases, with 17 bases remaining between them. This CDR3 comprises 14 residues. Per the germline V gene, CDR1 is MGHRA and CDR2 is YSYEKL. CDR3 sequence: CASKAGAPGETQYF. The CDR3 coding sequence is TGCGCCAGCAAGGCGGGGGCCCCCGGGGAGACCCAGTACTTC.

This chain uses TRBV11-2 with TRBJ2-7; 8 bases are a match to TRBD1. The junction had 5 bases not matched to a gene; V was cut back by 5 bases and J by 2 bases. The V gene's germline CDR1 is SGHAT and CDR2 FQNNGV. The CDR3 extends over 14 amino acids. CDR3 sequence: CASSPTGGPYEQYF. In nucleotides, the CDR3 is TGTGCCAGCAGCCCAACAGGGGGGCCCTACGAGCAGTACTTC.

The chain has TRBV27 and TRBJ2-7; TRBD1 agrees at 8 bases. Germline values: CDR1 MNHEY, CDR2 SMNVEV (reference sequence). This CDR3 spans 14 amino acids. Trimming removed 3 bases from V and 0 bases from J; junction bases left unmatched: 1. The CDR3, as DNA: TGTGCCAGCAGTTTTACAGGGGGCTCCTACGAGCAGTACTTC. It translates to CASSFTGGSYEQYF.

This clone was recorded a few times. The chain carries TRBV5-1 and TRBJ1-6, with D perhaps matching TRBD1 (6 bases). V dropped 2 bases and J dropped 13 bases, with 10 bases sitting between them. This CDR3 is 12 amino acids long. Germline V CDR1 and CDR2: SGHRS, YFSETQ. The CDR3 DNA reads as TGCGCCAGCAGCTTTGCAGGGGATCCCCTCCACTTT. Translated: CASSFAGDPLHF.

The V and J genes are TRBV7-3 and TRBJ2-3, with D hard to call. Per the germline V gene, CDR1 is SGHTA and CDR2 is FQGTGA. The V gene lost 1 base and the J gene lost 2 bases, with 4 bases spanning the gap. The CDR3 loop spans 13 amino acids. The chain's CDR3 is CASSLSVTDTQYF. The CDR3 DNA sequence: TGTGCCAGCAGCTTAAGTGTCACAGATACGCAGTATTTT. The whole variable domain, filled in from reference TRBV7-3 and TRBJ2-3, reads GAGVSQTPSNKVTEKGKYVELRCDPISGHTALYWYRQSLGQGPEFLIYFQGTGAADDSGLPNDRFFAVRPEGSVSTLKIQRTERGDSAVYLCASSLSVTDTQYFGPGTRLTVL.

The chain joins TRBV19 to TRBJ2-7; D is possibly TRBD1 (6 bases). Germline CDR1 is LNHDA and CDR2 is SQIVND (reference sequence). Trimming pared 1 base from V and 1 base from J, leaving 11 bases between. The length of the CDR3 is 15 residues. The CDR3 protein is CASSIVDRPSYEQYF. The CDR3 DNA reads as TGTGCCAGTAGTATAGTAGACAGGCCATCCTACGAGCAGTACTTC.

The chain couples TRBV7-9 to TRBJ1-1; D possibly corresponds to TRBD1 (5 bases). This CDR3 region has 11 residues. Trimming stripped 10 bases from V and 5 bases from J, with 11 bases between. CDR1 SEHNR and CDR2 FQNEAQ come from the germline V gene (reference sequence). CDR3: CATSKGTEAFF. CDR3 in DNA: TGTGCCACTTCTAAGGGGACTGAAGCTTTCTTT.

CDR3 in DNA: TGTGCCAGCAGTGAAGATACAGGGGGGTGGGAAAAACTGTTTTTT. Amino acid sequence: CASSEDTGGWEKLFF. This chain joins TRBV6-1 and TRBJ1-4; the match to TRBD1 covers 8 bases. Trimming cost V 1 base and J 8 bases; bases outside gene matches: 6. The CDR3 sequence is 15 residues long. Germline-derived CDR1 and CDR2 are MNHNS and SASEGT.

CDR3 in amino acids: CASSGPVANTGELFF. CDR3 sequence (DNA): TGCGCCAGCAGTGGGCCAGTAGCGAACACCGGGGAGCTGTTTTTT. The J gene is TRBJ2-2, the V gene TRBV10-1; D gene ambiguous. The V end lost 4 bases, the J end lost 0 bases, and 9 bases lay between the germline ends. Germline-derived CDR1 and CDR2 are WNHNN and SYGVQD (reference sequence). This CDR3 has 15 amino acids.

This clone has only a few counts. V and J are TRBV15 and TRBJ2-7; possible D gene TRBD1, 6 bases. Trimming removed 6 bases from V and 4 bases from J, with 13 bases in between. This CDR3 is 13 amino acids long. From germline, CDR1 is LNHNV and CDR2 YYDKDF (reference sequence). CDR3 in DNA: TGTGCCACCAGGCCAGGGGTCTTGTACGAGCAGTACTTC. This sequence encodes CATRPGVLYEQYF.

This sequence joins TRBV2 and TRBJ2-5; 12 nucleotides agree with TRBD2. Per the germline V gene, CDR1 is SNHLY and CDR2 is FYNNEI. CDR3 length: 15 amino acids. Losses at the gene ends were 6 bases for V and 6 bases for J; bases not matched to a gene: 8. CDR3 in DNA: TGTGCCAGCAGCGAGACTAGCGGGGGCCAGCAGACCCAGTACTTC. It codes for CASSETSGGQQTQYF.

This rearrangement joins TRBV18 to TRBJ2-1; D perhaps matches TRBD2 (6 bases). This CDR3 has 11 amino acids. V gave up 6 bases and J gave up 10 bases, with 10 bases separating them. Per germline, CDR1 KGHSH and CDR2 LQKENI. The CDR3 is CASSPAGEQFF. CDR3 bases: TGTGCCAGCTCCCCCGCGGGGGAGCAGTTCTTC.

This sequence joins TRBV27 and TRBJ2-2; possibly TRBD1 for D (6 bases). V gave up 7 bases and J gave up 0 bases, with 12 bases separating them. The CDR3 covers 15 residues. Looked up from germline, CDR1 is MNHEY and CDR2 is SMNVEV (reference sequence). The CDR3 DNA reads TGTGCCAGCACCCTAAGGACAGCGAACACCGGGGAGCTGTTTTTT. Its translation: CASTLRTANTGELFF.

The gene calls are TRBV5-1 and TRBJ1-4; possible D gene TRBD1, 6 bases. Germline CDR1 and CDR2: SGHRS and YFSETQ. The length of the CDR3 is 15 residues. V gave up 0 bases and J gave up 2 bases, with 8 bases separating them. The CDR3 nucleotides read TGCGCCAGCAGCTTGGTGGGGGGCACTAATGAAAAACTGTTTTTT. Translated: CASSLVGGTNEKLFF.

V gene TRBV27 combines with J gene TRBJ1-2; a weak D match, TRBD1 (6 bases). This CDR3 has 17 amino acids. The germline gives CDR1 MNHEY, CDR2 SMNVEV (reference sequence). V was cut by 3 bases and J by 4 bases, with 21 bases left in between. CDR3 DNA sequence: TGTGCCAGCAGTTTTCATCCTCTAGGGGGATACGGCTATGGCTACACCTTC. It is translated as CASSFHPLGGYGYGYTF.

This sequence joins TRBV5-4 and TRBJ2-1, with 9 bases that match TRBD2. Germline values: CDR1 SGHNT, CDR2 YYREEE (reference sequence). The junction had 7 bases not matched to a gene; V was cut back by 2 bases and J by 7 bases. The CDR3 length is 15 residues. In DNA form, the CDR3 reads TGTGCCAGCAGCTTTGCGGGGGGGGCGAGGAATGAGCAGTTCTTC. This codes for CASSFAGGARNEQFF.

This rearrangement joins TRBV10-3 to TRBJ1-1; D gene unclear. Germline-derived CDR1 and CDR2 are ENHRY and SYGVKD. The CDR3 is 13 residues long. V was trimmed by 3 bases and J by 4 bases, leaving 9 bases between them. CDR3 nucleotides: TGTGCCATCAGTGATGCTGGTTTCACTGAAGCTTTCTTT. Its protein is CAISDAGFTEAFF.